This T cell receptor (beta chain) was obtained from a study of CD8 T cells in ankylosing spondylitis. Study-wide findings and caveats: Reportedly, matched ankylosing spondylitis synovial fluid was significantly enriched for disease-linked clones. Both synovial fluid and blood in reactive arthritis had previously been reported to carry some motif variants.

This clonotype was found a few times. The antigen remains unidentified. V shed 5 bases and J shed 6 bases, with 11 bases lying between them. Looked up from germline, CDR1 is DFQATT and CDR2 is SNEGSKA (reference sequence). CDR3 length equals 12 residues. In making TCR beta libraries, quantitative 5'-RACE with molecular barcodes was used. Each CDR3 protein gets one entry after TCRdb re-called the 5' RACE reads with MiXCR. The data show 25,000 or so distinct CDR3 sequences, 7.9% seen once. This receptor was identified in a male donor with ankylosing spondylitis or in good health (not recorded which). The rearrangement uses TRBV20-1 and TRBJ2-1; D possibly corresponds to TRBD2 (5 bases). Sample: blood. CDR3 DNA sequence: TGCAGTGCTTTCCTAAGCGGCAATGAGCAGTTCTTC. The encoded protein is CSAFLSGNEQFF.